These 31 T cell receptor beta chains originate from one sample sequenced in a study of OX40 agonist ivuxolimab in advanced cancers. Some clones are missing from TCRdb's copy, which holds only in-frame ones; the method was immunoSEQ multiplex PCR. The sample contains approximately 74,000 clones, 80% to 95% of which appear only once. Sequenced material: CD4+ or CD8+ T cells sorted from blood, taken in a trial of the OX40 agonist ivuxolimab. The receptors were sampled from an adult with an advanced solid tumor such as melanoma, head and neck, liver or kidney cancer.

This chain uses TRBV5-4 with TRBJ1-3; D not resolved. This CDR3 has 14 amino acids. Trimming stripped 5 bases from V and 0 bases from J, with 9 bases between. Germline V lookup: CDR1 SGHNT, CDR2 YYREEE (reference sequence). The CDR3 spells CASSLRDSGNTIYF. CDR3 bases: TGTGCCAGCAGTCTGCGGGACTCTGGAAACACCATATATTTT.

The chain is built from TRBV4-3 and TRBJ2-7, with D hard to call. Trimming cost V 0 bases and J 4 bases, with 10 bases left between them. The germline CDR1 and CDR2 sequences are LGHNA and YSLEER. This CDR3 has 14 amino acids. The CDR3, as DNA: TGCGCCAGCAGCCAAGATCTGTCTTATTACGAGCAGTACTTC. Protein sequence: CASSQDLSYYEQYF.

This chain connects TRBV30 to TRBJ2-3; TRBD2 matches at 7 bases. Germline-derived CDR1 and CDR2 are GTSNPN and SVGIG (reference sequence). The CDR3 runs 16 residues. The junction had 8 bases not matched to a gene; V was cut back by 0 bases and J by 2 bases. CDR3 loop: CAWSVLLADITDTQYF. CDR3 nucleotide sequence: TGTGCCTGGAGTGTCTTGCTAGCGGATATCACAGATACGCAGTATTTT. The full variable domain, in which reference TRBV30 and TRBJ2-3 provide the parts outside the CDR3, is SQTIHQWPATLVQPVGSPLSLECTVEGTSNPNLYWYRQAAGRGLQLLFYSVGIGQISSEVPQNLSASRPQDRQFILSSKKLLLSDSGFYLCAWSVLLADITDTQYFGPGTRLTVL.

This clone has just one count. The V call is TRBV30, the J call TRBJ1-2; D gene ambiguous. This CDR3 has 11 amino acids. V was trimmed by 3 bases and J by 10 bases, leaving 12 bases between them. Germline CDR1 is GTSNPN and CDR2 is SVGIG (reference sequence). The CDR3 reads CAWSPSLVYTF. CDR3 in DNA: TGTGCCTGGAGCCCCTCGTTGGTCTACACCTTC.

V is TRBV7-2 and J is TRBJ2-2; TRBD1 aligns across 7 bases. CDR1 and CDR2 from the germline V gene are SGHTA and FQGNSA. The CDR3 is 14 amino acids. V lost 5 bases to trimming and J lost 4 bases; unmatched junction nucleotides: 4. For the CDR3, the DNA is TGTGCCAGCAGCCCCCGACAGGGCACCGGGGAGCTGTTTTTT. This sequence encodes CASSPRQGTGELFF.

The rearrangement uses TRBV7-2 and TRBJ2-2; TRBD1 matches 7 bases. The V segment lost 5 bases and the J segment 6 bases; nucleotides outside the gene matches: 15. The CDR3 sequence is 17 residues long. CDR1 is SGHTA, CDR2 FQGNSA, per germline. The CDR3 sequence is CASSTTTGLLSAGELFF. The CDR3 DNA reads TGTGCCAGCAGCACAACGACAGGGTTGTTATCTGCCGGGGAGCTGTTTTTT.

The chain employs TRBV30 and TRBJ2-2; the D is unclear. The CDR3 runs to 12 residues. Trimming pared 1 base from V and 7 bases from J, leaving 7 bases between. Germline V lookup: CDR1 GTSNPN, CDR2 SVGIG (reference sequence). The CDR3: CAWSGGNGELFF. CDR3 coding DNA: TGTGCCTGGAGTGGTGGGAACGGGGAGCTGTTTTTT.

The J gene is TRBJ2-3, the V gene TRBV19, with 8 bases lining up with TRBD2. Germline trimming cut 2 bases from V and 5 bases from J; bases unmatched to any gene: 9. Germline V lookup: CDR1 LNHDA, CDR2 SQIVND (reference sequence). There are 16 residues in the CDR3. The CDR3 spells CASSIQSAGVQDTQYF. In DNA form, the CDR3 reads TGTGCCAGTAGTATACAGTCAGCGGGAGTTCAAGATACGCAGTATTTT.

The chain couples TRBV5-1 to TRBJ2-2; tentatively, D is TRBD1 (5 bases). V was trimmed by 1 base and J by 7 bases, leaving 14 bases between them. CDR3 size: 15 residues. CDR1 is SGHRS, CDR2 YFSETQ, per germline. The CDR3 spells CASSLQQGLGGELFF. The CDR3 region has the DNA TGCGCCAGCAGCTTGCAGCAGGGCCTGGGCGGGGAGCTGTTTTTT.

Here the CDR3 reads CASSYSRTSDEQYF. Here the CDR3 DNA reads TGTGCCAGCAGTTACTCTAGGACTAGCGACGAGCAGTACTTC. The chain recombines TRBV6-6 with TRBJ2-7; 9 nucleotides align to TRBD2. V was clipped by 0 bases and J by 5 bases; unmatched bases: 2. Germline CDR1 reads MNHNY; CDR2 reads SVGAGI (reference sequence). This CDR3 region has 14 residues.

The V and J genes are TRBV7-3 and TRBJ1-1; TRBD1 agrees at 8 bases. CDR3 length: 19 amino acids. V dropped 2 bases and J dropped 1; count of bases not matched to a gene: 15. The germline CDR1 and CDR2 sequences are SGHTA and FQGTGA. CDR3 DNA sequence: TGTGCCAGCAGCTTAGCCCCCGGGACAGGCCTAGGGAGGAACACTGAAGCTTTCTTT. Its protein is CASSLAPGTGLGRNTEAFF. Supplemented by reference TRBV7-3 and TRBJ1-1, the full variable domain reads GAGVSQTPSNKVTEKGKYVELRCDPISGHTALYWYRQSLGQGPEFLIYFQGTGAADDSGLPNDRFFAVRPEGSVSTLKIQRTERGDSAVYLCASSLAPGTGLGRNTEAFFGQGTRLTVV.

In its sample, this clone was seen once. The chain has TRBV14 and TRBJ2-3, with D tentatively TRBD2 (5 bases). Trimming left V 1 base short and J 0 bases short, with 11 bases between. This CDR3 comprises 16 residues. Germline-derived CDR1 and CDR2 are SGHDN and FVKESK. The DNA of the CDR3 is TGTGCCAGCAGCCAAGTTTCCCCGGGGAGCACAGATACGCAGTATTTT. Amino acids: CASSQVSPGSTDTQYF. The full variable domain, in which reference TRBV14 and TRBJ2-3 provide the parts outside the CDR3, is EAGVTQFPSHSVIEKGQTVTLRCDPISGHDNLYWYRRVMGKEIKFLLHFVKESKQDESGMPNNRFLAERTGGTYSTLKVQPAELEDSGVYFCASSQVSPGSTDTQYFGPGTRLTVL.

In the case of this clone: A read error may account for a junction end that differs from germline. V usage is TRBV19 and J usage is TRBJ2-2; D unresolved. CDR1 is LNHDA and CDR2 is SQIVND in the germline V gene (reference sequence). The CDR3 length is 17 residues. CDR3 DNA sequence: TGTGCCAATAGTCCCTTAACGGGCGGTGGTGACACCGGGGAGCTGTTTTTT. This sequence encodes CANSPLTGGGDTGELFF. Based on the CDR3 plus reference TRBV19 and TRBJ2-2, the full variable domain is DGGITQSPKYLFRKEGQNVTLSCEQNLNHDAMYWYRQDPGQGLRLIYYSQIVNDFQKGDIAEGYSVSREKKESFPLTVTSAQKNPTAFYLCANSPLTGGGDTGELFFGEGSRLTVL.

This chain connects TRBV5-1 to TRBJ1-1; D gene ambiguous. The CDR3 contains 13 residues. Trimming took 1 base from V and 1 from J, leaving 5 bases between them. Germline V gene sequence: CDR1 SGHRS, CDR2 YFSETQ. CDR3 sequence (DNA): TGCGCCAGCAGCTTGACTACGAACACTGAAGCTTTCTTT. Residues: CASSLTTNTEAFF.

The chain uses TRBV18 and TRBJ1-5; D unclear. There are 15 residues in the CDR3. Per the germline V gene, CDR1 is KGHSH and CDR2 is LQKENI. Trimming took 1 base from V and 2 from J, leaving 9 bases between them. The CDR3 nucleotides are TGTGCCAGCTCACCACGGGATTGGGGCAATCAGCCCCAGCATTTT. As protein: CASSPRDWGNQPQHF. The variable domain in full, with the rest retrieved from reference TRBV18 and TRBJ1-5, is NAGVMQNPRHLVRRRGQEARLRCSPMKGHSHVYWYRQLPEEGLKFMVYLQKENIIDESGMPKERFSAEFPKEGPSILRIQQVVRGDSAAYFCASSPRDWGNQPQHFGDGTRLSIL.

The chain employs TRBV7-2 and TRBJ2-1; 13 bases match TRBD2. The junction had 9 bases not matched to a gene; V was cut back by 5 bases and J by 8 bases. Germline V gene lookup returns CDR1 SGHTA and CDR2 FQGNSA. The CDR3 is made up of 16 amino acids. The CDR3 is CASSPLAGGPGHEQFF. The CDR3 nucleotides read TGTGCCAGCAGCCCACTAGCGGGAGGGCCCGGACATGAGCAGTTCTTC.

The chain links TRBV7-2 to TRBJ2-2, with D maybe TRBD2 (6 bases). Germline V gene sequence: CDR1 SGHTA, CDR2 FQGNSA. V dropped 6 bases and J dropped 7 bases, with 15 bases sitting between them. The CDR3 is made up of 14 amino acids. CDR3 amino acids: CASRTGRGSGELFF. DNA of the CDR3: TGTGCCAGCAGAACTGGACGGGGGAGCGGGGAGCTGTTTTTT.

The V gene is TRBV20-1, the J gene TRBJ1-2, with D perhaps TRBD1 (6 bases). Germline CDR1 is DFQATT and CDR2 is SNEGSKA (reference sequence). Trimming stripped 7 bases from V and 8 bases from J, with 14 bases between. The CDR3 covers 11 residues. The CDR3 here is CSGWGAGGYTF. The CDR3 coding sequence is TGCAGTGGTTGGGGGGCTGGAGGCTACACCTTC.

This chain links TRBV11-1 with TRBJ2-6, with no clear D. Germline V gene sequence: CDR1 SGHAT, CDR2 FQDESV (reference sequence). The ends were cut back, 0 bases at V and 0 bases at J, with 15 bases in the middle. The CDR3 spans 19 residues. CDR3 DNA sequence: TGTGCCAGCAGCTTAGCTCTAGTTGTTTCCTCCTCTGGGGCCAACGTCCTGACTTTC. Protein sequence: CASSLALVVSSSGANVLTF.

This chain joins TRBV5-1 and TRBJ1-2, with 8 bases aligning to TRBD1. This CDR3 is built from 18 residues. With V trimmed by 4 bases and J by 3 bases, 17 bases remained unmatched. In germline, CDR1 is SGHRS, CDR2 YFSETQ. The CDR3 protein is CASSGIRTGRVWDYGYTF. In nucleotides, the CDR3 is TGCGCCAGCAGCGGTATCAGGACAGGGAGAGTTTGGGACTATGGCTACACCTTC.

The chain is built from TRBV10-3 and TRBJ1-4, with 9 bases that match TRBD1. The CDR3 loop spans 16 amino acids. Per the germline V gene, CDR1 is ENHRY and CDR2 is SYGVKD. J gave up 7 bases and V 6 bases, and 12 bases lay outside the gene matches. Written as DNA, the CDR3 is TGTGCCATCAGCGGGACAGGGCCAAATCGAGGTGAAAAACTGTTTTTT. This sequence encodes CAISGTGPNRGEKLFF.

This chain uses TRBV15 with TRBJ2-7, with D unclear. The germline CDR1 and CDR2 sequences are LNHNV and YYDKDF (reference sequence). V was clipped by 0 bases and J by 5 bases, with 8 bases between them. This CDR3 has 13 residues. CDR3 bases: TGTGCCACCAGCAGAGAGGGATTCAACGAGCAGTACTTC. Translation gives CATSREGFNEQYF.

The gene calls are TRBV5-6 and TRBJ2-7, with a weak D call TRBD1 (5 bases). The CDR3 consists of 14 residues. Per the germline V gene, CDR1 is SGHDT and CDR2 is YYEEEE. The V and J ends lost 2 bases and 4 bases respectively, with 13 bases between them. This CDR3 is CASSFWGLWYEQYF. The CDR3 DNA reads TGTGCCAGCAGCTTTTGGGGCCTCTGGTACGAGCAGTACTTC.

The gene calls are TRBV6-5 and TRBJ1-1; 7 nucleotides align to TRBD1. The trim removed 2 bases at V and 1 base at J, leaving 7 bases unmatched. The CDR3 has 16 residues. Germline values: CDR1 MNHEY, CDR2 SVGAGI. The CDR3 sequence: CASSYGTAVGNTEAFF. The CDR3 bases are TGTGCCAGCAGTTACGGGACAGCTGTTGGGAACACTGAAGCTTTCTTT.

The chain has TRBV11-2 and TRBJ1-3, with a tentative D call TRBD1 (5 bases). Germline values: CDR1 SGHAT, CDR2 FQNNGV. Deletions cut 1 base from V and 0 bases from J, with 7 bases between. CDR3 length: 15 residues. CDR3 in amino acids: CASSLATASGNTIYF. In DNA form, the CDR3 reads TGTGCCAGCAGCTTAGCGACAGCCTCTGGAAACACCATATATTTT.

The rearrangement links TRBV4-3 to TRBJ1-6; 8 nucleotides match TRBD1. J lost 5 bases, V lost 8 bases, and 11 bases had no gene match. Germline V gives CDR1 LGHNA, CDR2 YSLEER. CDR3 size: 16 residues. For the CDR3, the DNA is TGCGCCAGCTCCTCCGGACAGGGACGGAATAATTCACCCCTCCACTTT. It codes for CASSSGQGRNNSPLHF.

The chain couples TRBV19 to TRBJ2-1; D gene uncertain. The ends were cut back, 6 bases at V and 2 bases at J, with 17 bases in the middle. The CDR3 has 16 residues. Germline assignment: CDR1 LNHDA and CDR2 SQIVND (reference sequence). The CDR3 sequence is CASSPSLASPYNEQFF. In nucleotides, the CDR3 is TGTGCCAGTAGCCCCTCCCTCGCCTCCCCCTACAATGAGCAGTTCTTC.

The gene calls are TRBV4-2 and TRBJ2-7; D gene unclear. Trimming removed 2 bases at V and 3 bases at J, with 14 bases between. The CDR3 loop spans 15 amino acids. CDR1 and CDR2 from the germline V gene are LGHNA and YNFKEQ. The DNA for the CDR3 is TGTGCCAGCAGCCAAAGTATCGTGGCCGGCTACGAGCAGTACTTC. Its protein is CASSQSIVAGYEQYF.

This chain joins TRBV6-5 and TRBJ2-3, with 8 nucleotides matching TRBD2. Germline V CDR1 and CDR2: MNHEY, SVGAGI. Trimming removed 2 bases from V and 6 bases from J; junction bases left unmatched: 10. CDR3 length equals 16 residues. The CDR3 sequence is CASSYLPSGRGDTQYF. CDR3 in DNA: TGTGCCAGCAGTTACCTACCGAGCGGGAGAGGGGATACGCAGTATTTT.

The V gene is TRBV2, the J gene TRBJ2-5; no definite D call. V was shortened by 8 bases and J by 4 bases, with 20 bases between the two germline ends. This CDR3 comprises 15 residues. From germline, CDR1 is SNHLY and CDR2 FYNNEI. Here the CDR3 DNA reads TGTGCCAGCGATGCGGTAGTGGCAGGACGAGAGACCCAGTACTTC. Encoded protein: CASDAVVAGRETQYF. The variable domain in full, with the rest retrieved from reference TRBV2 and TRBJ2-5, is EPEVTQTPSHQVTQMGQEVILRCVPISNHLYFYWYRQILGQKVEFLVSFYNNEISEKSEIFDDQFSVERPDGSNFTLKIRSTKLEDSAMYFCASDAVVAGRETQYFGPGTRLLVL.

This clone occurred a few times. J is TRBJ2-3 and V is TRBV6-4, with D possibly TRBD2 on 6 matching bases. V shed 0 bases and J shed 5 bases, with 12 bases lying between them. The germline V gene encodes CDR1 MRHNA and CDR2 SNTAGT. The CDR3 has 15 residues. CDR3 nucleotide sequence: TGTGCCAGCAGTGACTCGGAGCGGGCGGGAGATACGCAGTATTTT. Its protein is CASSDSERAGDTQYF.